These T cell receptor beta chains were read from a single sample in a study of control samples from healthy donors and cancer patients. The table came from immunoSEQ multiplex PCR; TCRdb's copy has only in-frame clones and leaves some out. Here the sample spans roughly 84,000 clones, around 91% being singletons. The sequenced sample was blood. The receptors shown here come from a man aged 50 to 60 in good health. The CDR3 runs from the conserved cysteine through the conserved F or W. D genes are given only for firm matches.

j_call v_call d_call cdr3_aa cdr3_nt
TRBJ1-3 TRBV6-5 NA CASSQGPGNTIYF TGTGCCAGCAGTCAGGGACCTGGAAACACCATATATTTT
TRBJ2-7 TRBV10-3 TRBD1 CATTQGQAYEQYF TGTGCCACTACCCAGGGACAGGCCTACGAGCAGTACTTC
TRBJ1-6 TRBV30 NA CAWSSDTYNSPLHF TGTGCCTGGAGTAGCGACACCTATAATTCACCCCTCCACTTT
TRBJ2-7 TRBV2 NA CASSEKGYEQYF TGTGCCAGCAGTGAAAAAGGTTACGAGCAGTACTTC
TRBJ2-7 TRBV2 NA CASRAGDRYPYEQYF TGTGCCAGCAGGGCCGGGGACCGATATCCGTACGAGCAGTACTTC
TRBJ2-2 TRBV7-2 TRBD2 CASSQMSGASTGELFF TGTGCCAGCAGCCAAATGAGCGGGGCCAGCACCGGGGAGCTGTTTTTT
TRBJ1-6 TRBV7-9 TRBD1 CASSLQGINSPLHF TGTGCCAGCAGTCTACAGGGGATTAATTCACCCCTCCACTTT
TRBJ1-2 TRBV10-3 TRBD1 CAISEQQGAIANYGYTF TGTGCCATCAGTGAGCAACAGGGGGCTATCGCCAACTATGGCTACACCTTC
TRBJ2-3 TRBV5-4 NA CATTQGGLGDTQYF TGTGCCACCACCCAGGGGGGTCTCGGGGATACGCAGTATTTT
TRBJ2-5 TRBV15 TRBD1 CATSGQGQETQYF TGTGCCACCAGCGGACAGGGGCAAGAGACCCAGTACTTC
TRBJ1-2 TRBV18 TRBD1 CASSPGTGGFYGYTF TGTGCCAGCTCGCCAGGGACAGGGGGCTTCTATGGCTACACCTTC
TRBJ2-7 TRBV12-3/TRBV12-4 NA CASSFGGIYEQYF TGTGCCAGCAGTTTTGGCGGAATCTACGAGCAGTACTTC
TRBJ1-5 TRBV24-1 NA CATSDLQSNQPQHF TGTGCCACCAGTGATTTGCAGAGCAATCAGCCCCAGCATTTT
TRBJ2-5 TRBV5-6 TRBD1 CASSGDRTLRTRPKETQYF TGTGCCAGCAGCGGGGACAGAACCTTAAGAACTCGCCCTAAAGAGACCCAGTACTTC